The 3 T cell receptor beta chains below come from one sample, sequenced in a study of CD8 T cells in ankylosing spondylitis. Whole-study findings and limits: Seemingly distinctive of ankylosing spondylitis blood was a TCR beta motif formed by eight highly homologous variants.

No antigen has been assigned to these receptors. One entry per CDR3 protein results from TCRdb running MiXCR on the 5' RACE reads. The sample shows about 800,000 distinct CDR3 sequences, about 10% of them seen only once. The sample comprised blood, either unsorted or a sorted T cell fraction (not recorded which). All receptors come from a male donor with ankylosing spondylitis.

This sequence joins TRBV11-2 and TRBJ2-3, with unresolved D. V lost 5 bases and J lost 4, with 10 bases in between. Germline V gene sequence: CDR1 SGHAT, CDR2 FQNNGV. The CDR3 is made up of 13 amino acids. The CDR3 loop reads CASSAFGPDTQYF. The CDR3 region has the DNA TGTGCCAGCAGCGCATTCGGGCCAGATACGCAGTATTTT. The variable domain in full, completed from reference TRBV11-2 and TRBJ2-3, reads EAGVAQSPRYKIIEKRQSVAFWCNPISGHATLYWYQQILGQGPKLLIQFQNNGVVDDSQLPKDRFSAERLKGVDSTLKIQPAKLEDSAVYLCASSAFGPDTQYFGPGTRLTVL.

This clonotype was detected only a few times. This rearrangement joins TRBV5-1 to TRBJ2-2, with D hard to call. V lost 6 bases and J 1 base, leaving 7 bases between the germline ends. This CDR3 has 13 amino acids. In germline, CDR1 is SGHRS, CDR2 YFSETQ. CDR3 DNA: TGCGCCAGCATCCAGGAGAACACCGGGGAGCTGTTTTTT. It specifies CASIQENTGELFF.

This clonotype has a handful of counts. This chain uses TRBV20-1 with TRBJ2-7, with 7 bases identical to TRBD1. Per the germline V gene, CDR1 is DFQATT and CDR2 is SNEGSKA (reference sequence). After removal of 8 bases from V and 5 bases from J, the junction contained 9 bases not matched to a gene. The CDR3 loop spans 12 amino acids. The CDR3 DNA is TGCAGTCCACGACAGGGAAACAACGAGCAGTACTTC. This encodes CSPRQGNNEQYF.